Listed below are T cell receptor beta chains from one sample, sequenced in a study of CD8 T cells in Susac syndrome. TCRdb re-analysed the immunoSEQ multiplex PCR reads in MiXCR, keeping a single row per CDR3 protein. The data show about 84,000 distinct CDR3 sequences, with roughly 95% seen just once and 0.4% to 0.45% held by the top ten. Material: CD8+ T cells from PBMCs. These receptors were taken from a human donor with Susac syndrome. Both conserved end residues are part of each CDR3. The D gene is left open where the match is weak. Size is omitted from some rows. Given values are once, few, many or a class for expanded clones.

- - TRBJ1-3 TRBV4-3 TGCGCCAGCAGCCAAGATTCAGGCTCTGGAAACACCATATATTTT CASSQDSGSGNTIYF
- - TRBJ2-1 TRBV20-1 TGCAGTGCTAGAACTAGCAACTACAATGAGCAGTTCTTC CSARTSNYNEQFF
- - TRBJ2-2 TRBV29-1 TGCAGCGTTGCGGAGAACACCGGGGAGCTGTTTTTT CSVAENTGELFF
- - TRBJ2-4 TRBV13 TGTGCCAGCAGCTTAAGGGGGGCCAAAAACATTCAGTACTTC CASSLRGAKNIQYF
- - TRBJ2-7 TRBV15 TGTGCCACCAGCAGAGAAGGGGTTGGGGTCTACGAGCAGTACTTC CATSREGVGVYEQYF
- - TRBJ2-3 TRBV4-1 TGCGCCAGCAGCCAAAGGCTAGTGGCAGATACGCAGTATTTT CASSQRLVADTQYF
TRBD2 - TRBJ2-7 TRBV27 TGTGCCAGCAGTCCCTCCCTAGCGGGCTCCTACGAGCAGTACTTC CASSPSLAGSYEQYF
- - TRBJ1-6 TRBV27 TGTGCCAGCAGTTCAGGGGTAGGTTCACCCCTCCACTTT CASSSGVGSPLHF
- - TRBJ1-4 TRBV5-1 TGCGCCAGCAGCTTGAGGCCCGGCTATGGTGAAAAACTGTTTTTT CASSLRPGYGEKLFF
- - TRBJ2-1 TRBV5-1 TGCGCCAGCAGCCAACCGGACAGTCGTAATGAGCAGTTCTTC CASSQPDSRNEQFF
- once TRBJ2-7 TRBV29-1 TGCAGCGTTGGAACCGGACTCGGGCAGTACTTC CSVGTGLGQYF
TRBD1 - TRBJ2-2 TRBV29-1 TGCAGCGTTGACAGGGGGATCGGGGAGCTGTTTTTT CSVDRGIGELFF
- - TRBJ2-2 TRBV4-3 TGCGCCAGCAGTCAGCGGGACACCGGGGAGCTGTTTTTT CASSQRDTGELFF
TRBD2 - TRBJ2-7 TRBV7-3 TGTGCCAGCAGCGGCGGGAGGGAGCAGTACTTC CASSGGREQYF
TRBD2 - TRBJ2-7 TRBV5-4 TGTGCCAGCAGCTTCAGCGGGAGGGCGGAGTACGAGCAGTACTTC CASSFSGRAEYEQYF
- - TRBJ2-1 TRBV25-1 TGTGCCAGCGGTTACAGGGTGCATGAGCAGTTCTTC CASGYRVHEQFF
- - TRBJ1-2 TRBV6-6 TGTGCCAGCAGTGGAGACATTAACTATGGCTACACCTTC CASSGDINYGYTF
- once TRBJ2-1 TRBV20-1 TGCAGTGCTAGATGGACTATCTACAATGAGCAGTTCTTC CSARWTIYNEQFF
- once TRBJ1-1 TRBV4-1 TGCGCCAGCAGCCTTAACAGAGAAGCTTTCTTT CASSLNREAFF
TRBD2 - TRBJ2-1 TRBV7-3 TGTGCCAGCAGCTATAAGAGGCTAGCGGGCGTCAATGAGCAGTTCTTC CASSYKRLAGVNEQFF
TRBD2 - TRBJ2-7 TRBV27 TGTGCCAGCAGTCCAGGACTAGTATCCTACGAGCAGTACTTC CASSPGLVSYEQYF
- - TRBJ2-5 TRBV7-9 TGTGCCAGCAGCCTTGGGGCAGTTTTGGAGACCCAGTACTTC CASSLGAVLETQYF